This is a list of T cell receptor beta chains from one sample in a study of identifying expanded T cells in peripheral blood. The assay was immunoSEQ multiplex PCR, and TCRdb's table has in-frame clones only and misses some. There are tens of thousands of clones in the sample; approximately 84% occur only once, and 15% to 20% lies in the top ten. Sequenced input: blood. Receptors were obtained from a person aged 18 to 69 in good health. Each CDR3 is given with its conserved first and last residue. A D gene is named only where the DNA matches it firmly. A clone size is listed for some rows: how often the clone was seen (once, few, many), or a class if it is expanded.

v_gene	j_gene	d_gene	abundance	CDR3aa	CDR3nt
TRBV4-2	TRBJ2-5	.	.	CASSQVGTQQETQYF	TGTGCCAGCAGCCAAGTCGGGACACAACAAGAGACCCAGTACTTC
TRBV9	TRBJ2-5	TRBD2	.	CASSVVPTSGKETQYF	TGTGCCAGCAGCGTAGTCCCCACTAGCGGTAAAGAGACCCAGTACTTC
TRBV7-5	TRBJ1-4	.	.	CARSLDRGARKEKLFF	TGTGCCAGAAGCTTAGATAGGGGGGCTAGAAAGGAAAAACTGTTTTTT
TRBV28	TRBJ2-5	.	.	CASSLPLTAQETQYF	TGTGCCAGCAGTTTGCCACTCACCGCCCAAGAGACCCAGTACTTC
TRBV4-3	TRBJ2-3	TRBD1	.	CASSQRQGETDTQYF	TGCGCCAGCAGCCAACGACAGGGGGAGACAGATACGCAGTATTTT
TRBV6-1	TRBJ1-1	.	.	CASRENVLLEAFF	TGTGCCAGCAGGGAGAATGTGCTCCTAGAAGCTTTCTTT
TRBV5-1	TRBJ1-1	TRBD1	.	CASSLYRGLTDEAFF	TGCGCCAGCAGCTTGTACAGGGGCCTGACAGATGAAGCTTTCTTT
TRBV6-1	TRBJ2-1	.	medium-sized	CASSEGQASYNEQFF	TGTGCCAGCAGTGAAGGACAAGCGAGCTACAATGAGCAGTTCTTC
TRBV7-2	TRBJ2-1	TRBD1	few	CASSWGTEYNEQFF	TGTGCCAGCAGCTGGGGGACAGAGTACAATGAGCAGTTCTTC
TRBV29-1	TRBJ2-3	.	.	CSVRSTDTQYF	TGCAGCGTGCGGAGCACAGATACGCAGTATTTT
TRBV18	TRBJ2-1	.	.	CASSPPAGSNEQFF	TGTGCCAGCTCACCACCGGCAGGGAGCAATGAGCAGTTCTTC
TRBV21-1	TRBJ2-3	.	.	CASSLAGVRDTQYF	TGTGCCAGCAGCTTAGCGGGAGTAAGAGATACGCAGTATTTT
TRBV19	TRBJ2-3	.	.	CASKFTGEDTQYF	TGTGCCAGTAAATTTACGGGAGAAGATACGCAGTATTTT